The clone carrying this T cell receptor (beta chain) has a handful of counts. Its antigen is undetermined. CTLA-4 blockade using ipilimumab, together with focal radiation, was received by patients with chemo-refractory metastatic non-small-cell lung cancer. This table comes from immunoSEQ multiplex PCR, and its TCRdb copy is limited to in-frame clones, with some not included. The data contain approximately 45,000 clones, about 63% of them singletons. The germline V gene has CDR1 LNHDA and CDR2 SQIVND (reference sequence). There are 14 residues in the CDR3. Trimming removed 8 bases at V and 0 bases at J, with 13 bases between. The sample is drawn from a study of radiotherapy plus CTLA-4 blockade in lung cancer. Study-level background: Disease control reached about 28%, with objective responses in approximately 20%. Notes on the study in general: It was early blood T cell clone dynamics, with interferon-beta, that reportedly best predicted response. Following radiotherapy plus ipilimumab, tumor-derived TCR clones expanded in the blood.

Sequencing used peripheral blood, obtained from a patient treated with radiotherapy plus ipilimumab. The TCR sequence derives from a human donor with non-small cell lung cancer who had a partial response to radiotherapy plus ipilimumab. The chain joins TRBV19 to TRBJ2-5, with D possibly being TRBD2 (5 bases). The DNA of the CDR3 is TGTGCCAGTGCGAGCGGTCCGTACCAAGAGACCCAGTACTTC. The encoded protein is CASASGPYQETQYF.